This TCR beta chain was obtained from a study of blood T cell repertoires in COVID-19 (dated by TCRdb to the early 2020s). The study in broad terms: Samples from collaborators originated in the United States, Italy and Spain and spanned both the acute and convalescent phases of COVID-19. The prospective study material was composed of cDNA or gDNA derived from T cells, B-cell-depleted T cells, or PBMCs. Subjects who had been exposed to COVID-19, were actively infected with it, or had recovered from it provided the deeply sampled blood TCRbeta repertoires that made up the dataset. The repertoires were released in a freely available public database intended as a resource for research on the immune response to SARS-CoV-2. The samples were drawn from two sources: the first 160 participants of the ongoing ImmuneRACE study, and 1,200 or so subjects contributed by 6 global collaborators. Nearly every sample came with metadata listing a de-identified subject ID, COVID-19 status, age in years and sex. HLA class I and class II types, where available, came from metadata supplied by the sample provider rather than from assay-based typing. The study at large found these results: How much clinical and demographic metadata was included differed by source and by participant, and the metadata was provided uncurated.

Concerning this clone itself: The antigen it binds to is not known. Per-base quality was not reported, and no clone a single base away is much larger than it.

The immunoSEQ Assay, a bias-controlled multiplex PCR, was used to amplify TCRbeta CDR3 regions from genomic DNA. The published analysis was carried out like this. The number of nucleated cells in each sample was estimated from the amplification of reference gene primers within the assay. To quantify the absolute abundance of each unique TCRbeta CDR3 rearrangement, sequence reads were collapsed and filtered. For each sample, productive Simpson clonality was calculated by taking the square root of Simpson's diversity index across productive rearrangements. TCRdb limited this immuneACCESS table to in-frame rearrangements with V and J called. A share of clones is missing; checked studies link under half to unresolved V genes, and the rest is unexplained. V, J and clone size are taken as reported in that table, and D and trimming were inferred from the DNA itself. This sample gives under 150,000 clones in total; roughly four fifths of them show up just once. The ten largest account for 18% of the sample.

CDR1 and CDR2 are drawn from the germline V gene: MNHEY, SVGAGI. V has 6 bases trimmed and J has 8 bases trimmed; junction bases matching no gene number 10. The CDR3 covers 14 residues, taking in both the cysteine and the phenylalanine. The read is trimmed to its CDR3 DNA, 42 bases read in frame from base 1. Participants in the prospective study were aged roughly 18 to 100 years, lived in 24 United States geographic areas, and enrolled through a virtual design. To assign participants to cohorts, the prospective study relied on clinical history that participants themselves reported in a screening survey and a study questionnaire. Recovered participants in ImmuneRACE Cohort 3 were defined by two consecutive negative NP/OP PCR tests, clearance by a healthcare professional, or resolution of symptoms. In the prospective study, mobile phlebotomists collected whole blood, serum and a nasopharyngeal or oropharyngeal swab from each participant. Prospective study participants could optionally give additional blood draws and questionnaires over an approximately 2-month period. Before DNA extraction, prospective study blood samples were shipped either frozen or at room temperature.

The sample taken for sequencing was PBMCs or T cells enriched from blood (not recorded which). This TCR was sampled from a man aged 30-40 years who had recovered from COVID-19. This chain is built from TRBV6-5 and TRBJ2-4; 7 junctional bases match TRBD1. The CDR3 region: CASRTGQAGDIQYF. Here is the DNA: TGTGCCAGCAGAACCGGACAGGCTGGGGACATTCAGTACTTC.